This TCR beta chain derives from a study of T cells in Graves' hyperthyroidism and ophthalmopathy. Trimming took off 2 bases at V and 6 bases at J, with 14 bases between the two ends. This CDR3 region has 15 residues. Looked up from germline, CDR1 is DFQATT and CDR2 is SNEGSKA (reference sequence). This clonotype was seen at least ten times. Antigen: not known. Aged 18 to 65, the patients had hyperthyroidism that was newly diagnosed and had lasted under 2 months. Each diagnosis was grounded in clinical symptoms, serum thyroxine and TRAb, thyroid ultrasound, and orbital computed tomography. From more than 9.5 ml of fresh peripheral blood, PBMCs were isolated. Findings and limits, study-wide: Most clonotypes expanded in thyroid above 0.001 were likewise present in blood.

Researchers amplified the TCR beta CDR3 regions from RNA transcripts. The HTBI primer set drove a first-round RT-PCR of the TCR CDR3. In TCRdb, the multiplex PCR reads were re-called with MiXCR into one record per CDR3 protein. This table has around 290,000 distinct CDR3 sequences, less than 15% appearing once. The rearrangement joins TRBV20-1 to TRBJ1-6, with a weak D call TRBD1 (6 bases). This sequence originates from a woman in her twenties or thirties with Graves' hyperthyroidism that later progressed to Graves' ophthalmopathy. The source material was blood. The CDR3 loop is CSARLGGATNSPLHF. The CDR3 coding sequence is TGCAGTGCTAGATTAGGGGGGGCTACTAATTCACCCCTCCACTTT.